These 13 T cell receptor beta chains originate from one sample sequenced in a study of T cell responses to AZD1222 COVID-19 vaccine. Generated by immunoSEQ multiplex PCR, the TCRdb table keeps only in-frame clones and is missing some. The repertoire has 100,000 to 150,000 clones, over 80% of them found once; the top ten carry 0.85% to 1.3%. The sequencing used peripheral blood, collected on day 0 of AZD1222 vaccination. These receptor sequences come from an adult in good health.

The chain links TRBV4-1 to TRBJ2-1; D is possibly TRBD1 or TRBD2 (5 bases each). Deletions cut 2 bases from V and 4 bases from J, with 18 bases between. CDR1 and CDR2 (germline): MGHRA, YSYEKL. The CDR3 contains 17 residues. In nucleotides, the CDR3 is TGCGCCAGCAGCCAACCTCGGGACCTTGGCCCGTACAATGAGCAGTTCTTC. It translates to CASSQPRDLGPYNEQFF.

The chain couples TRBV10-3 to TRBJ1-4; TRBD1 matches 9 bases. V shed 0 bases and J 8 bases; nucleotides not matched to a gene: 7. Germline V CDR1 and CDR2: ENHRY, SYGVKD. The CDR3 spans 16 residues. DNA for the CDR3: TGTGCCATCAGTGAGTCTCCCGGGACAGGGAGGGAAAAACTGTTTTTT. It encodes CAISESPGTGREKLFF.

The genes are TRBV7-3 and TRBJ2-5; 7 nucleotides line up with TRBD2. V lost 1 base to trimming and J lost 0 bases; unmatched junction nucleotides: 5. The CDR3 sequence is 16 residues long. Germline values: CDR1 SGHTA, CDR2 FQGTGA. The CDR3: CASSLNPLADQETQYF. In DNA, the CDR3 is TGTGCCAGCAGCTTAAACCCTCTAGCGGACCAAGAGACCCAGTACTTC.

The chain employs TRBV5-1 and TRBJ1-2; no reliable D call. Per germline, CDR1 SGHRS and CDR2 YFSETQ. V was clipped by 0 bases and J by 13 bases, with 10 bases between them. The CDR3 totals 11 residues. CDR3 DNA: TGCGCCAGCAGCTTGGATACGGACCCCACCTTC. Residues: CASSLDTDPTF.

This chain connects TRBV28 to TRBJ1-2; D remains unclear. Germline V gives CDR1 MDHEN, CDR2 SYDVKM. Trimming removed 4 bases from V and 5 bases from J, with 5 bases in between. The CDR3 extends over 11 amino acids. Written as DNA, the CDR3 is TGTGCCAGCAGTTACAATTATGGCTACACCTTC. Encoded protein: CASSYNYGYTF.

The genes are TRBV1 and TRBJ1-5. TRBV1 is tagged as a pseudogene. This CDR3 region has 14 residues. CDR3: CTSSPKDGSQPQHF. As DNA, the CDR3 is TGCACCAGCAGCCCTAAGGACGGATCCCAGCCCCAGCATTTT.

V usage is TRBV18 and J usage is TRBJ1-4; 7 nucleotides align to TRBD1. The germline V gene encodes CDR1 KGHSH and CDR2 LQKENI. Trimming removed 1 base from V and 8 bases from J; junction bases left unmatched: 10. CDR3 length: 16 amino acids. The CDR3 here is CASSPLPTGRDEKLFF. DNA of the CDR3: TGTGCCAGCTCACCACTTCCGACAGGGCGGGACGAAAAACTGTTTTTT.

This chain joins TRBV5-1 and TRBJ1-1; no definite D call. Trimming removed 5 bases at V and 3 bases at J, with 14 bases between. The CDR3 consists of 14 residues. CDR1 SGHRS and CDR2 YFSETQ come from the germline V gene. This chain's CDR3 is CASRPNVLDTEAFF. The CDR3 DNA sequence: TGCGCCAGCAGGCCTAACGTCTTAGACACTGAAGCTTTCTTT.

V is TRBV5-1 and J is TRBJ1-1, with TRBD1 matching over 8 bases. Germline V gene data show CDR1 as SGHRS and CDR2 as YFSETQ. The CDR3 is 14 residues long. Trimming took 4 bases from V and 1 from J; bases not matched to a gene: 3. The CDR3 nucleotides are TGCGCCAGCAGCCCGACAGGGGCGAACACTGAAGCTTTCTTT. Translation gives CASSPTGANTEAFF.

The rearrangement links TRBV24-1 to TRBJ2-1, with D unresolved. The ends were cut back, 4 bases at V and 3 bases at J, with 15 bases in the middle. CDR1 is KGHDR and CDR2 is SFDVKD in the germline V gene. The CDR3 runs 16 residues. The CDR3 DNA follows: TGTGCCACCAGTGACTCGGACGGACGTTTCTACAATGAGCAGTTCTTC. It yields the protein CATSDSDGRFYNEQFF.

V gene TRBV4-2 combines with J gene TRBJ1-2; TRBD1 matches at 9 bases. The CDR3 runs 14 residues. V gave up 4 bases and J gave up 4 bases; unmatched junction bases: 4. Looked up from germline, CDR1 is LGHNA and CDR2 is YNFKEQ. CDR3 DNA: TGTGCCAGCAGCCGGCCGGGACAGGGCTATGGCTACACCTTC. Residues: CASSRPGQGYGYTF.

The chain links TRBV5-1 to TRBJ2-5; 8 positions agree with TRBD1. The CDR3 sequence is 14 residues long. Looked up from germline, CDR1 is SGHRS and CDR2 is YFSETQ. With 5 bases clipped from V and 5 bases from J, the junction kept 8 bases outside the gene matches. CDR3 loop: CASSHGQGGETQYF. CDR3 sequence (DNA): TGCGCCAGCAGTCACGGACAGGGTGGGGAGACCCAGTACTTC. Variable domain in full (rest from reference TRBV5-1 and TRBJ2-5): KAGVTQTPRYLIKTRGQQVTLSCSPISGHRSVSWYQQTPGQGLQFLFEYFSETQRNKGNFPGRFSGRQFSNSRSEMNVSTLELGDSALYLCASSHGQGGETQYFGPGTRLLVL.

V usage is TRBV7-9 and J usage is TRBJ2-7; D is unclear. CDR1 is SEHNR and CDR2 is FQNEAQ in the germline V gene (reference sequence). V shed 5 bases and J shed 3 bases, with 17 bases lying between them. This CDR3 contains 15 residues. The CDR3 spells CASSLTTGPFYEQYF. CDR3 nucleotides: TGTGCCAGCAGCCTTACTACCGGGCCCTTCTACGAGCAGTACTTC.